This T cell receptor beta chain is drawn from a study of shared clonotypes between healthy human individuals. To note about this clone: Its antigen is undetermined.

Germline V gene data show CDR1 as SGHTA and CDR2 as FQGNSA. Trimming removed 5 bases from V and 2 bases from J; junction bases left unmatched: 6. This CDR3 has 14 residues. Profiled with immunoSEQ multiplex PCR; TCRdb holds only in-frame clones, not every one. The sample lists some 2.1 million clones; 85% to 95% were seen once. Study-wide points: Estimated richness was generally greater in naive than memory subsets.

The V call is TRBV7-2, the J call TRBJ2-7; 7 bases are shared with TRBD1. Sequencing was done on a sample of naive CD4+ T cells sorted from blood. As for subset: CD45RA+ positively selected. The clonotype was recovered from a man aged 18 to 29 in good health. DNA of the CDR3: TGTGCCAGCAGCCCTCAACAGGGGACCTACGAGCAGTACTTC. Its protein is CASSPQQGTYEQYF. Based on the CDR3 plus reference TRBV7-2 and TRBJ2-7, the full variable domain is GAGVSQSPSNKVTEKGKDVELRCDPISGHTALYWYRQSLGQGLEFLIYFQGNSAPDKSGLPSDRFSAERTGGSVSTLTIQRTQQEDSAVYLCASSPQQGTYEQYFGPGTRLTVT.